The next 12 T cell receptor beta chains were all read from a single sample in a study of CD8+ T cells in alopecia areata. Extraction of RNA preceded its reverse transcription into cDNA, which served as the sequencing template. Sequencing used immunoSEQ multiplex PCR; TCRdb keeps in-frame clones, though not all of them. The data show fewer than 150,000 clones, with more than 30% seen just once and 3.1% held by the top ten. Input material: CD4+ T cells sorted from blood. These receptors originate from a human donor with alopecia areata.

The chain combines TRBV2 with TRBJ2-7, with 7 bases identical to TRBD1. The germline V gene encodes CDR1 SNHLY and CDR2 FYNNEI. V lost 5 bases to trimming and J lost 7 bases; unmatched junction nucleotides: 5. The CDR3 is 12 amino acids. CDR3 nucleotides: TGTGCCAGCAGTATCACAGGGGTTGAGCAGTACTTC. This encodes CASSITGVEQYF.

This clone was seen a few times. This chain links TRBV29-1 with TRBJ1-5; possible D gene TRBD1, 5 bases. The CDR3 extends over 12 amino acids. Trimming took off 7 bases at V and 7 bases at J, with 14 bases between the two ends. Germline V gives CDR1 SQVTM, CDR2 ANQGSEA. CDR3 sequence (DNA): TGCAGCGCCCAGACGCAGGGCCAGCCCCAGCATTTT. This translates into CSAQTQGQPQHF.

Here the CDR3 reads CASSPLLRTGKDTEAFF. CDR3 coding DNA: TGCGCCAGCAGCCCGCTCCTCCGGACAGGGAAGGACACTGAAGCTTTCTTT. The chain joins TRBV4-1 to TRBJ1-1; TRBD1 matches 8 bases. Germline CDR1 MGHRA, CDR2 YSYEKL. The J segment lost 3 bases and the V segment lost 4 bases, leaving 13 bases of the junction unmatched. This CDR3 is 17 amino acids long.

This clone was detected only a few times. This chain links TRBV29-1 with TRBJ2-7, with a tentative D call TRBD2 (5 bases). Trimming cost V 7 bases and J 2 bases, with 18 bases left between them. Per the germline V gene, CDR1 is SQVTM and CDR2 is ANQGSEA. The CDR3 has 14 amino acids. In nucleotides, the CDR3 is TGCAGCGCCTCCACCAGGCTAGCCCCCTACGAGCAGTACTTC. Amino acids: CSASTRLAPYEQYF.

This chain uses TRBV29-1 with TRBJ1-3, with no clear D. The CDR3 extends over 14 amino acids. Trimming pared 5 bases from V and 0 bases from J, leaving 11 bases between. Looked up from germline, CDR1 is SQVTM and CDR2 is ANQGSEA. The DNA of the CDR3 is TGCAGCGTTCGAGACACAGTCTCTGGAAACACCATATATTTT. It encodes CSVRDTVSGNTIYF.

This clone has more than one count but fewer than ten. The rearrangement uses TRBV7-8 and TRBJ1-5; possibly TRBD1 for D (6 bases). Per the germline V gene, CDR1 is SGHVS and CDR2 is FQNEAQ. CDR3 length: 12 residues. The V and J ends lost 2 bases and 11 bases respectively, with 10 bases between them. The CDR3: CASSLLGGAQHF. The DNA for the CDR3 is TGTGCCAGCAGCTTACTAGGGGGTGCCCAGCATTTT.

This clone appeared a few times. The chain carries TRBV7-2 and TRBJ2-5; 9 bases line up with TRBD1. The CDR3 consists of 15 residues. J lost 2 bases, V lost 5 bases, and 6 bases had no gene match. Looked up from germline, CDR1 is SGHTA and CDR2 is FQGNSA. This chain's CDR3 is CASSQGQGRQETQYF. CDR3 nucleotide sequence: TGTGCCAGCAGCCAAGGACAGGGGCGTCAAGAGACCCAGTACTTC.

This clone was detected a few times. V is TRBV19 and J is TRBJ2-1, with D tentatively TRBD2 (6 bases). From germline, CDR1 is LNHDA and CDR2 SQIVND (reference sequence). This CDR3 has 13 amino acids. Trimming removed 5 bases from V and 7 bases from J, with 12 bases in between. The CDR3 here is CASSFGRGNEQFF. CDR3 DNA sequence: TGTGCCAGTAGTTTCGGGAGAGGTAATGAGCAGTTCTTC.

This clone was seen a few times. The chain is built from TRBV5-1 and TRBJ2-7; 8 bases fit TRBD1. V trimming: 0 bases; J trimming: 4 bases; junction bases outside the gene matches: 6. The CDR3 has 15 residues. CDR1 is SGHRS, CDR2 YFSETQ, per germline. CDR3 in amino acids: CASSLGDRGGYEQYF. The CDR3 coding sequence is TGCGCCAGCAGCTTGGGAGACAGGGGTGGATACGAGCAGTACTTC.

The V call is TRBV4-1, the J call TRBJ2-5, with 7 bases lining up with TRBD2. CDR3 length: 15 residues. The V and J ends lost 0 bases and 0 bases, in that order; junction bases with no gene match: 1. Germline assignment: CDR1 MGHRA and CDR2 YSYEKL. For the CDR3, the DNA is TGCGCCAGCAGCCAAGATGGGACTAACCAAGAGACCCAGTACTTC. Translated: CASSQDGTNQETQYF.

The V gene is TRBV5-1, the J gene TRBJ2-5; D might be TRBD2 (5 bases). Germline lookup yields CDR1 SGHRS and CDR2 YFSETQ. V dropped 1 base and J dropped 0 bases, with 13 bases sitting between them. The CDR3 spans 16 residues. In DNA form, the CDR3 reads TGCGCCAGCAGCTTGTTGGGAGTTGGGTACCAAGAGACCCAGTACTTC. It yields the protein CASSLLGVGYQETQYF.

The V and J genes are TRBV30 and TRBJ2-7; D uncertain. Trimming cost V 2 bases and J 7 bases, with 12 bases left between them. Germline values: CDR1 GTSNPN, CDR2 SVGIG (reference sequence). CDR3 length: 12 residues. Written as DNA, the CDR3 is TGTGCCTGGAGTCAACCCCCTTCAGAGCAGTACTTC. This sequence encodes CAWSQPPSEQYF.